This TCR beta chain came from a study of T cell clones after liver transplantation. Points from the study as a whole: Post-transplant, graft-donor-reactive CD4 TCRbeta sequences in blood dropped significantly in 5 of 8 subjects. Graft donor-reactive T cells possibly entered the graft instead of undergoing deletion.

A remark on this clone: The antigen remains unidentified. An end of the junction differs from the germline gene, which may be a read error.

Repertoires were generated with immunoSEQ multiplex PCR, while TCRdb's copy carries only in-frame clones and drops some. Here the sample spans 65,000 to 70,000 clones, 90% to 95% being singletons. The CDR3 runs to 13 residues. From germline, CDR1 is SSHAT and CDR2 FNYEAQ (reference sequence). Here the sequenced sample was CD4+ T cells from blood, taken around 25 months after liver transplant. The TCR sequence derives from a human patient who received a liver transplant. Some T cells may trace back to the graft donor. The rearrangement links TRBV7-7 to TRBJ2-2; D uncertain. CDR3 protein: CASSLRVTGELFF. DNA for the CDR3: TGTGCTAGCAGCTTAAGGGTTACCGGGGAGCTGTTTTTT. Combining the CDR3 with reference TRBV7-7 and TRBJ2-2 gives the whole variable domain GAGVSQSPRYKVTKRGQDVTLRCDPISSHATLYWYQQALGQGPEFLTYFNYEAQPDKSGLPSDRFSAERPEGSISTLTIQRTEQRDSAMYRCASSLRVTGELFFGEGSRLTVL.